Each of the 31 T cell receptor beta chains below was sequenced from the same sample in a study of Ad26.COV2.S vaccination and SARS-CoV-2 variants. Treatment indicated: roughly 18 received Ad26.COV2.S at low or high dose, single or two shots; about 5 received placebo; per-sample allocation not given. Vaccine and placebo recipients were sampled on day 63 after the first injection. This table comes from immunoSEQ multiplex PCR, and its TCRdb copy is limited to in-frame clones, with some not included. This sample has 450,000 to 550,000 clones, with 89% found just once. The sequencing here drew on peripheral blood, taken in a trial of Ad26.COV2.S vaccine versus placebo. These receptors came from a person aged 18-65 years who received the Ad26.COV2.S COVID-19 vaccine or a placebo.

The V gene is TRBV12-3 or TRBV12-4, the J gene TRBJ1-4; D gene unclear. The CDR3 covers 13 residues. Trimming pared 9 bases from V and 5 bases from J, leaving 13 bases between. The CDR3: CASREAHNEKLFF. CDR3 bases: TGTGCCAGTCGCGAGGCGCACAATGAAAAACTGTTTTTT.

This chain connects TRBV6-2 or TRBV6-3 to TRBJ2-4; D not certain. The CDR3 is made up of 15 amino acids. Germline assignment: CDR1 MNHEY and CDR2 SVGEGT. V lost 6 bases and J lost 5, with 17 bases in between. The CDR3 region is CASSPGKKLQNIQYF. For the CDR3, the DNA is TGTGCCAGCAGCCCTGGAAAGAAACTTCAAAACATTCAGTACTTC.

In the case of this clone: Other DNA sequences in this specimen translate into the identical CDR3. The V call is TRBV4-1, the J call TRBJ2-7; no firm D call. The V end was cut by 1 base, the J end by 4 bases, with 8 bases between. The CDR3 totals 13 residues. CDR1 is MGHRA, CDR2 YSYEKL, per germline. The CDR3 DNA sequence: TGCGCCAGCAGCCAAGGATTAGCTTACGAGCAGTACTTC. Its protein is CASSQGLAYEQYF.

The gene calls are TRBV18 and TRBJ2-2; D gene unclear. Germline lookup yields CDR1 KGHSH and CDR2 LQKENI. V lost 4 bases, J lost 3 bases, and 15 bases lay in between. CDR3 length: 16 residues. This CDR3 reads CASSHWTETYTGELFF. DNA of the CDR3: TGTGCCAGCTCACACTGGACCGAAACCTACACCGGGGAGCTGTTTTTT.

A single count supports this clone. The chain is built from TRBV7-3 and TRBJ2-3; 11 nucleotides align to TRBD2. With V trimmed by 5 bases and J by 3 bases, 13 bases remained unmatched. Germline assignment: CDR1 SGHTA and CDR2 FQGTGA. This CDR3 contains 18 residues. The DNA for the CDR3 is TGTGCCAGCAGCCGTAGGGATAGCGGGGGGGCCCCTACAGATACGCAGTATTTT. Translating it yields CASSRRDSGGAPTDTQYF.

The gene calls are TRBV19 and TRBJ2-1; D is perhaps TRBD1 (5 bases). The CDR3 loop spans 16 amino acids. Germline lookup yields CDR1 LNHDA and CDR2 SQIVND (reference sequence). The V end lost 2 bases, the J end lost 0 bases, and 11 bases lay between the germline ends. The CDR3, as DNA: TGTGCCAGTAGTATATGGGAACAGGTCTCCTACAATGAGCAGTTCTTC. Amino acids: CASSIWEQVSYNEQFF. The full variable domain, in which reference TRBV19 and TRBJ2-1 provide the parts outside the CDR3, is DGGITQSPKYLFRKEGQNVTLSCEQNLNHDAMYWYRQDPGQGLRLIYYSQIVNDFQKGDIAEGYSVSREKKESFPLTVTSAQKNPTAFYLCASSIWEQVSYNEQFFGPGTRLTVL.

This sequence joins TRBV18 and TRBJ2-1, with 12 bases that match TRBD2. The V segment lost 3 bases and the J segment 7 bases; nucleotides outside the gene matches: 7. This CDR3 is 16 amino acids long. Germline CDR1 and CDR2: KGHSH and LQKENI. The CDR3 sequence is CASSPPSGRAKNEQFF. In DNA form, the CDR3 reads TGTGCCAGCTCACCTCCTAGCGGGAGGGCCAAGAATGAGCAGTTCTTC.

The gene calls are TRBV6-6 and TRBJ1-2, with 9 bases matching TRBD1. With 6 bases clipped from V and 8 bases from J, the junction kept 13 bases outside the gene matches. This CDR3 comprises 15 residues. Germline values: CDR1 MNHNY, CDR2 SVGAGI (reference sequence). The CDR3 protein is CASRGTGPSTGGYTF. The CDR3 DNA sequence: TGTGCCAGCAGGGGGACAGGGCCGTCCACGGGAGGCTACACCTTC.

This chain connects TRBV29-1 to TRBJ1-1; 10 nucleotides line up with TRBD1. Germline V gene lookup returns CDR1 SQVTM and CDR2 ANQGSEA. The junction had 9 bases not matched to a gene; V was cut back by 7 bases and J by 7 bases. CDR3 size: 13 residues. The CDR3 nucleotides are TGCAGCGCCCAGACAGGGGGCCCCCTTGAAGCTTTCTTT. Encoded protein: CSAQTGGPLEAFF.

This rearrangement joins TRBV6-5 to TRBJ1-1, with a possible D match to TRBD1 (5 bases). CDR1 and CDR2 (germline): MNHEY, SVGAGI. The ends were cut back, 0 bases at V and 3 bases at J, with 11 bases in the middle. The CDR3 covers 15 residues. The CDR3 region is CASSYSKGTHTEAFF. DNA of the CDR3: TGTGCCAGCAGTTACTCGAAAGGGACCCACACTGAAGCTTTCTTT.

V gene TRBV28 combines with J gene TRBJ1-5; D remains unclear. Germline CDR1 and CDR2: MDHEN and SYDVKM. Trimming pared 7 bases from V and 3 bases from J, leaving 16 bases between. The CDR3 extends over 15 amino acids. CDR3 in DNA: TGTGCCAGCACGTCCGGAGTACGTGTCAATCAGCCCCAGCATTTT. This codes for CASTSGVRVNQPQHF.

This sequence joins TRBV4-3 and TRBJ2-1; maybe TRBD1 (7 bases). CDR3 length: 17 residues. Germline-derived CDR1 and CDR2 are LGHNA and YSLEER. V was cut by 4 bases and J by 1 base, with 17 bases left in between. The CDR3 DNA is TGCGCCAGCAGCCGAGGGGTCAGGGGGGAATCCTACAATGAGCAGTTCTTC. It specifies CASSRGVRGESYNEQFF.

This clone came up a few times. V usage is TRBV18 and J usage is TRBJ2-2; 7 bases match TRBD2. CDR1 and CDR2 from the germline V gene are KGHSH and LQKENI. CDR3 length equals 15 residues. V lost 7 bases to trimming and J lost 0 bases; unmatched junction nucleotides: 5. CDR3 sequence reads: CASCPGLPNTGELFF. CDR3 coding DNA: TGTGCCAGCTGCCCGGGACTACCGAACACCGGGGAGCTGTTTTTT.

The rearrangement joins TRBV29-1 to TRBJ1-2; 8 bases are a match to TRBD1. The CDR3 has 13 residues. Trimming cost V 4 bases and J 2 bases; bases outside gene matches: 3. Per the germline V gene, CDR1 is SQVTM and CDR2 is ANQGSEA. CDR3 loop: CSVGGQANYGYTF. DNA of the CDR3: TGCAGCGTTGGGGGACAGGCGAACTATGGCTACACCTTC.

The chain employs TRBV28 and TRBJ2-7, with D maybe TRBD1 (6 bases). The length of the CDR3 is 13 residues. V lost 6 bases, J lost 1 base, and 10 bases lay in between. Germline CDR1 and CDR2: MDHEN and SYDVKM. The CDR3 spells CASSSGVSYEQYF. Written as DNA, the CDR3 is TGTGCCAGCAGCTCAGGGGTTTCCTACGAGCAGTACTTC.

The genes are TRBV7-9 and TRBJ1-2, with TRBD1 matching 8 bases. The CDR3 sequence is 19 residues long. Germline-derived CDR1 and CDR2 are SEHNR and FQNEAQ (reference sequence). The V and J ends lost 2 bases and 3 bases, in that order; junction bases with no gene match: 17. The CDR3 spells CASSLYEARTGQVDYGYTF. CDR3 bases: TGTGCCAGCAGCTTATACGAAGCTCGAACGGGACAGGTGGACTATGGCTACACCTTC.

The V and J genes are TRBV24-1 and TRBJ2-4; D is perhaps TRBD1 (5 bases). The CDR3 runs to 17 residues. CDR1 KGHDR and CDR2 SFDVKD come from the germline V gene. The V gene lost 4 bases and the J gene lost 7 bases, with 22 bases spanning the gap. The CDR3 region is CATSDTPATGTYNIQYF. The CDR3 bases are TGTGCCACCAGTGACACACCCGCAACAGGAACCTACAACATTCAGTACTTC.

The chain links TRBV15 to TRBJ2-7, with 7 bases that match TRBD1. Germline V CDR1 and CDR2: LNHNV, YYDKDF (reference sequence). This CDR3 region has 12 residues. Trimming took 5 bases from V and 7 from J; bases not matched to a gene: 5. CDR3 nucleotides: TGTGCCACCAGCCTTGCAGGGGGTGAGCAGTACTTC. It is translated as CATSLAGGEQYF. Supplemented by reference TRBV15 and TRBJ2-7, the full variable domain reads DAMVIQNPRYQVTQFGKPVTLSCSQTLNHNVMYWYQQKSSQAPKLLFHYYDKDFNNEADTPDNFQSRRPNTSFCFLDIRSPGLGDTAMYLCATSLAGGEQYFGPGTRLTVT.

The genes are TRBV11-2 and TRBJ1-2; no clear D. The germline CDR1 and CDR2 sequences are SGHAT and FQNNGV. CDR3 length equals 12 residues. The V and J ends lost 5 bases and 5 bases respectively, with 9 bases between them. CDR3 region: CASSRTEYGYTF. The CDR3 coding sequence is TGTGCCAGCAGCCGGACTGAGTATGGCTACACCTTC. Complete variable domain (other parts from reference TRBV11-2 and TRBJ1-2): EAGVAQSPRYKIIEKRQSVAFWCNPISGHATLYWYQQILGQGPKLLIQFQNNGVVDDSQLPKDRFSAERLKGVDSTLKIQPAKLEDSAVYLCASSRTEYGYTFGSGTRLTVV.

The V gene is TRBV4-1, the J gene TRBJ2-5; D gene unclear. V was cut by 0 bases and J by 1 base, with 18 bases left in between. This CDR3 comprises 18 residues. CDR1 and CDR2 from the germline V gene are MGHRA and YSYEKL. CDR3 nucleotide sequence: TGCGCCAGCAGCCAAGACTCCGTTCCGACGGTGGGCCAAGAGACCCAGTACTTC. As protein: CASSQDSVPTVGQETQYF.

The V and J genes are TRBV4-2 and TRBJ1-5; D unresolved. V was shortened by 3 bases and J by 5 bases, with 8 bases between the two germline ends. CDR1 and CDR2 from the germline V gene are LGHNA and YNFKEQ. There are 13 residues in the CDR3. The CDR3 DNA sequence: TGTGCCAGCAGCCAGGTTAGGGATCAGCCCCAGCATTTT. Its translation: CASSQVRDQPQHF.

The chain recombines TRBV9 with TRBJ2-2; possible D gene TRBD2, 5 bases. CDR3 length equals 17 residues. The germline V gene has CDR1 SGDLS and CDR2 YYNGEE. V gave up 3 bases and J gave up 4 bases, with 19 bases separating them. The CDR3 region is CASSAHLPDEGTGELFF. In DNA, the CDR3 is TGTGCCAGCAGCGCACACCTCCCCGACGAGGGCACCGGGGAGCTGTTTTTT.

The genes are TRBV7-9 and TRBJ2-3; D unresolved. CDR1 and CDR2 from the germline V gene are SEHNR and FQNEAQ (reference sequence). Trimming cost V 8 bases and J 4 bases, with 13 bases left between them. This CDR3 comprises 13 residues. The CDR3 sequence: CASGPSSSDTQYF. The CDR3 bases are TGTGCCAGCGGCCCCAGCTCGTCAGATACGCAGTATTTT.

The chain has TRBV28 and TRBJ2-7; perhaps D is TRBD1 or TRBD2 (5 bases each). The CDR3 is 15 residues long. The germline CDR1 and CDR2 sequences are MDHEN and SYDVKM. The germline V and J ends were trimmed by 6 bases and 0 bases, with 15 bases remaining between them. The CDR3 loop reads CASSLEGPSSYEQYF. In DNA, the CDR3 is TGTGCCAGCAGCCTAGAGGGACCCAGCTCCTACGAGCAGTACTTC. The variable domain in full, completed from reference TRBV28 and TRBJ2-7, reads DVKVTQSSRYLVKRTGEKVFLECVQDMDHENMFWYRQDPGLGLRLIYFSYDVKMKEKGDIPEGYSVSREKKERFSLILESASTNQTSMYLCASSLEGPSSYEQYFGPGTRLTVT.

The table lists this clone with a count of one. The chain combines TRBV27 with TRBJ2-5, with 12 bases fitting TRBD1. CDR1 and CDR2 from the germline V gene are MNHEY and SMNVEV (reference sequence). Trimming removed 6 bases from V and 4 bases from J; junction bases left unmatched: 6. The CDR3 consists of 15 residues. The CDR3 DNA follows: TGTGCCAGCAGCACCGGGACAGGGGGCGGAGAGACCCAGTACTTC. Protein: CASSTGTGGGETQYF.

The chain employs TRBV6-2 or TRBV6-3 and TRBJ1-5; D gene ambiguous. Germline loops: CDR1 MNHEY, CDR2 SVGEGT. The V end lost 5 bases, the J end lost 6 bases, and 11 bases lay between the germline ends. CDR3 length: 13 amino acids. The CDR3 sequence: CASSALRIQPQHF. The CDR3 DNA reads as TGTGCCAGCAGTGCCCTGAGGATTCAGCCCCAGCATTTT.

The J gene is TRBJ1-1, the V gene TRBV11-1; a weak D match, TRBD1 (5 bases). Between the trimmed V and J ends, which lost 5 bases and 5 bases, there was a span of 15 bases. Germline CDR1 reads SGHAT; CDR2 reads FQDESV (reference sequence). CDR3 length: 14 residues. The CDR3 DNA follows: TGTGCCAGCAGCCTCGTCGGGGGATTGACTGAAGCTTTCTTT. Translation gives CASSLVGGLTEAFF.

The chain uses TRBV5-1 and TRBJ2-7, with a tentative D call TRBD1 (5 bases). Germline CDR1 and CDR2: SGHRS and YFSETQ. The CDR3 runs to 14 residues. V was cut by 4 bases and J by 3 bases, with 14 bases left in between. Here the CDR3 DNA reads TGCGCCAGCAGCCCCCCGCAGGGAAACTACGAGCAGTACTTC. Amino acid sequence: CASSPPQGNYEQYF.

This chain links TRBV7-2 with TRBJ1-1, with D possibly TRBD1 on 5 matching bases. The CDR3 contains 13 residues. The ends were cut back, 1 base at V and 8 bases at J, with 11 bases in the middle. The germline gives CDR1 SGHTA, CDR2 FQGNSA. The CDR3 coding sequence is TGTGCCAGCAGCTTAGGTCTCTGGGGCGAAGCTTTCTTT. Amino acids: CASSLGLWGEAFF.

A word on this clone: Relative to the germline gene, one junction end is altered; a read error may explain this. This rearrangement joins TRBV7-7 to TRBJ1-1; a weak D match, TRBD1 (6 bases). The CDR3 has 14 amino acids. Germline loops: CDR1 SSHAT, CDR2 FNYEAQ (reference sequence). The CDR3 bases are TGTGCTAGCAGCCCGGGGACACTGAACACTGAAGCTTTCTTT. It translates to CASSPGTLNTEAFF.

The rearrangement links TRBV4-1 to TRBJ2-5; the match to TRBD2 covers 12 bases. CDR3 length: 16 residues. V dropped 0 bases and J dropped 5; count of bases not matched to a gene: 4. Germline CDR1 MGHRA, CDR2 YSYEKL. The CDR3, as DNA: TGCGCCAGCAGCCAAGATCGGCTAGCGGGGGGGGAGACCCAGTACTTC. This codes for CASSQDRLAGGETQYF.